Sequencing of this T cell receptor (beta chain) was carried out in a study of regulatory T cells in long-lasting Graves disease. The overall study: For under 3 months, newly diagnosed Graves' patients had been taking antithyroid drugs.

Both iRepertoire HTBI primers and Arm-PCR of CDR3 regions were used to build the TCR beta libraries. TCRdb reprocessed the multiplex PCR reads via MiXCR and lists one record per CDR3 protein. The data hold about 240,000 distinct CDR3 sequences, with over 20% observed a single time. Time point defined: newly diagnosed GD, antithyroid drugs for less than 3 months. RNA from PBMCs was the source of the TCR library. The CDR3 covers 15 residues. Germline values: CDR1 SGHKS, CDR2 YYEKEE (reference sequence). V lost 3 bases to trimming and J lost 7 bases; unmatched junction nucleotides: 10. This clonotype was detected ten times or more.

This clonotype originated in a female donor with Graves disease. The chain combines TRBV5-5 with TRBJ2-5, with 9 positions matching TRBD2. This specimen was peripheral blood mononuclear cells (PBMCs), taken at new diagnosis, from a patient treated with antithyroid drugs. For the CDR3, the DNA is TGTGCCAGCAGCTCCAGCCCGACTAGCGGTCCGACCCAGTACTTC. It is translated as CASSSSPTSGPTQYF.